The source of this TCR beta chain is a study of blood T cell repertoires in COVID-19. Germline values: CDR1 DFQATT, CDR2 SNEGSKA (reference sequence). This CDR3 region has 11 residues. Generated by immunoSEQ multiplex PCR, the TCRdb table keeps only in-frame clones and is missing some. The sample contains 110,000 to 150,000 clones, 60% to 85% of which appear only once. The clonotype originates from a man over 45 with active or convalescent COVID-19. Sequencing input: peripheral blood. The chain carries TRBV20-1 and TRBJ1-1, with D tentatively TRBD1 (6 bases). CDR3 bases: TGCACTATACAGGGGAACACTGAAGCTTTCTTT. As protein: CTIQGNTEAFF.